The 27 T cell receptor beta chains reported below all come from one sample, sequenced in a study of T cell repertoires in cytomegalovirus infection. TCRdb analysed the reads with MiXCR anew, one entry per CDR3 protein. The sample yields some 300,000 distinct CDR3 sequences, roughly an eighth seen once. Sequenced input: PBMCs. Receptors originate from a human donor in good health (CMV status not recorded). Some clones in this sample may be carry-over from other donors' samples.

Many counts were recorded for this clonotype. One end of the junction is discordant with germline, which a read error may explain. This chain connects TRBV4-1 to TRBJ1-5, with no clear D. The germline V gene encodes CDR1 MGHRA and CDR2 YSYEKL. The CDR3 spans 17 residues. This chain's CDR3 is CASSQVNEVFSNQPQHF. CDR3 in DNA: TGCGCCAGCAGTCAAGTAAACGAGGTGTTTAGCAATCAGCCCCAGCATTTT.

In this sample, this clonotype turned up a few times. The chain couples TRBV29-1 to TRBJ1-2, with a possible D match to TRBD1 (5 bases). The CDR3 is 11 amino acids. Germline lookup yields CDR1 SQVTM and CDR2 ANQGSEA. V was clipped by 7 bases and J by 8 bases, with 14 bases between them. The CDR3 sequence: CSAAGGEGYTF. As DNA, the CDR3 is TGCAGCGCCGCCGGGGGAGAAGGCTACACCTTC.

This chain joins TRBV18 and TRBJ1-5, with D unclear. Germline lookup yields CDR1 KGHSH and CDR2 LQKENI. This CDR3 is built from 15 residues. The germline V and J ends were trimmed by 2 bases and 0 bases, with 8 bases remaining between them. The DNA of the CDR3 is TGTGCCAGCTCACCAGCGGCGGTTAGCAATCAGCCCCAGCATTTT. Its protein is CASSPAAVSNQPQHF.

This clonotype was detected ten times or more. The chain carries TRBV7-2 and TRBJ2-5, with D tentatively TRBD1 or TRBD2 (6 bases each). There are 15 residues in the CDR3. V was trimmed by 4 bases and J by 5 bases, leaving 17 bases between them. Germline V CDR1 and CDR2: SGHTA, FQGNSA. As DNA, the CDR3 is TGTGCCAGCAGCTGGGGGGCCGGGTTACGCGAGACCCAGTACTTC. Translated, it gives CASSWGAGLRETQYF. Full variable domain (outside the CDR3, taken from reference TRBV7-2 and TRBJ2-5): GAGVSQSPSNKVTEKGKDVELRCDPISGHTALYWYRQSLGQGLEFLIYFQGNSAPDKSGLPSDRFSAERTGGSVSTLTIQRTQQEDSAVYLCASSWGAGLRETQYFGPGTRLLVL.

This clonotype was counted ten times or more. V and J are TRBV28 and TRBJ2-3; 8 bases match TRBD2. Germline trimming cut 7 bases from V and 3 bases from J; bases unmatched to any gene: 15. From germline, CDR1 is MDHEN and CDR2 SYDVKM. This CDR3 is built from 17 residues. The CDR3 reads CASTPPGWAGGTDTQYF. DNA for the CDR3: TGTGCCAGCACCCCCCCCGGGTGGGCGGGAGGAACAGATACGCAGTATTTT.

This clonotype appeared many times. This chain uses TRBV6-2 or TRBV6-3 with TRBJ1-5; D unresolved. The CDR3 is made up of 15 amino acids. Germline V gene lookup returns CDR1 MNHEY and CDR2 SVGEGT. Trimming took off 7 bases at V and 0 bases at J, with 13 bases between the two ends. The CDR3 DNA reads TGTGCCAGCAATAACGGGAGGGATAGCAATCAGCCCCAGCATTTT. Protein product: CASNNGRDSNQPQHF.

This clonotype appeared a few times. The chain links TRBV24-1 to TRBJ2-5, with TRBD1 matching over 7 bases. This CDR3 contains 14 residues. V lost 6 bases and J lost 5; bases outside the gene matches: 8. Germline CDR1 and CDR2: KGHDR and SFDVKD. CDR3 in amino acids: CATSKGGSLETQYF. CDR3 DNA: TGTGCCACCAGTAAAGGGGGCTCACTTGAGACCCAGTACTTC.

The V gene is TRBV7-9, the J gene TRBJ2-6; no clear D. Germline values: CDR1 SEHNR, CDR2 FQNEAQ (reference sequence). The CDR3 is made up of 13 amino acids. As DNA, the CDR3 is TGTGCAGGCGCCTACTCTGGGGCCAACGTCCTGACTTTC. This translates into CAGAYSGANVLTF.

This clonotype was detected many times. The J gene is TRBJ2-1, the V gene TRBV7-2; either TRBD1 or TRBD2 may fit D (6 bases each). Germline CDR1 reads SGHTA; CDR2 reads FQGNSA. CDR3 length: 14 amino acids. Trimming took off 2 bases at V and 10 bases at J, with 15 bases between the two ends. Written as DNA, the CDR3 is TGTGCCAGCAGCTTAAAGGGGGAGGCGGGAGAGCAGTTCTTC. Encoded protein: CASSLKGEAGEQFF.

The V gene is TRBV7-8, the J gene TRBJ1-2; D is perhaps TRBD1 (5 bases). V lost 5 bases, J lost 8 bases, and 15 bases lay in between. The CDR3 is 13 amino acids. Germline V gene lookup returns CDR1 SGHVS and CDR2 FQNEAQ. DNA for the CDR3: TGTGCCAGCAGCCAACCGGGGCAGGGAGGCTACACCTTC. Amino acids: CASSQPGQGGYTF.

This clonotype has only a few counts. CDR3 in DNA: TGTGCCAGCAGCTTGAGGGACAGCTGGTATCAGTTCTTC. Protein sequence: CASSLRDSWYQFF. The V and J genes are TRBV5-4 and TRBJ2-1; TRBD1 aligns across 7 bases. This CDR3 contains 13 residues. Germline lookup yields CDR1 SGHNT and CDR2 YYREEE (reference sequence). V dropped 1 base and J dropped 13; count of bases not matched to a gene: 8. Filled out from reference TRBV5-4 and TRBJ2-1, the complete variable domain reads ETGVTQSPTHLIKTRGQQVTLRCSSQSGHNTVSWYQQALGQGPQFIFQYYREEENGRGNFPPRFSGLQFPNYSSELNVNALELDDSALYLCASSLRDSWYQFFGPGTRLTVL.

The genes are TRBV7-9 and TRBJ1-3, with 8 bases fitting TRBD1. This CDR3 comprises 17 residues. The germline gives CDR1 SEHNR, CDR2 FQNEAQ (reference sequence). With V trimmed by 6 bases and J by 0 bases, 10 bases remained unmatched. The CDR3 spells CASSRSMTGASGNTIYF. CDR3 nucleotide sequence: TGTGCCAGCAGTCGCTCCATGACAGGGGCCTCTGGAAACACCATATATTTT.

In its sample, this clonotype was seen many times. The CDR3 is CASSALTGSWFF. CDR3 bases: TGTGCCAGCAGCGCCTTAACAGGGAGTTGGTTCTTC. The rearrangement links TRBV7-2 to TRBJ2-1; tentative D call: TRBD1 (6 bases). Trimming pared 5 bases from V and 15 bases from J, leaving 17 bases between. Germline CDR1 and CDR2: SGHTA and FQGNSA. There are 12 residues in the CDR3.

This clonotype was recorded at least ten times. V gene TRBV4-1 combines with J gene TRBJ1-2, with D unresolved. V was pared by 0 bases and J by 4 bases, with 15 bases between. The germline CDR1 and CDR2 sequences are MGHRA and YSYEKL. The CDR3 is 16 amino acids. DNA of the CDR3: TGCGCCAGCAGCCAAGAAACTCGGATACAGATCTATGGCTACACCTTC. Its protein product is CASSQETRIQIYGYTF.

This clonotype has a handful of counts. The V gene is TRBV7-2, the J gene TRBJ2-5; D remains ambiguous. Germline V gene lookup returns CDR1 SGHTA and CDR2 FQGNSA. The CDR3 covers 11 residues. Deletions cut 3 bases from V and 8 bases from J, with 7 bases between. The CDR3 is CASSFASTQYF. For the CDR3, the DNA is TGTGCCAGCAGCTTTGCGAGTACCCAGTACTTC. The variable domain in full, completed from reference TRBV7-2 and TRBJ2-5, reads GAGVSQSPSNKVTEKGKDVELRCDPISGHTALYWYRQSLGQGLEFLIYFQGNSAPDKSGLPSDRFSAERTGGSVSTLTIQRTQQEDSAVYLCASSFASTQYFGPGTRLLVL.

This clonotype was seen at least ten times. The CDR3 sequence is CASSRPPGLYNEQFF. DNA for the CDR3: TGTGCCAGCAGCCGACCCCCGGGACTGTACAATGAGCAGTTCTTC. The J gene is TRBJ2-1, the V gene TRBV7-2, with a weak D call TRBD2 (6 bases). The CDR3 runs 15 residues. The V gene lost 5 bases and the J gene lost 4 bases, with 15 bases spanning the gap. Germline V gene data show CDR1 as SGHTA and CDR2 as FQGNSA.

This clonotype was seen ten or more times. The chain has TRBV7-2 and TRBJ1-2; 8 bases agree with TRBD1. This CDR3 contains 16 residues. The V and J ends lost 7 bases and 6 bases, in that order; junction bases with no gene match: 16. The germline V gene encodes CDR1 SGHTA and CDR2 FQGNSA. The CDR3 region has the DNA TGTGCCAGCACCCTAAACTCAGGGGGCCTCGCCGATGGCTACACCTTC. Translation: CASTLNSGGLADGYTF.

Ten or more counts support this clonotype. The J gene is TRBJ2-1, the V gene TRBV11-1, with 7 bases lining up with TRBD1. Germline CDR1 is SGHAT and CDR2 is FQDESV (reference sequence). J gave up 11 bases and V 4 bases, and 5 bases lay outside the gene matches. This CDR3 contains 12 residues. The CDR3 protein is CASSSRQGKQFF. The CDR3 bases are TGTGCCAGCAGCTCCAGACAGGGCAAGCAGTTCTTC.

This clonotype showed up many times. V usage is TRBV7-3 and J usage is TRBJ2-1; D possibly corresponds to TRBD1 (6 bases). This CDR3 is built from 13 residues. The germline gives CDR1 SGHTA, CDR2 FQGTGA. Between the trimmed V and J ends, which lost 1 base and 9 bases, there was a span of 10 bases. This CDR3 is CASSLNGGGEQFF. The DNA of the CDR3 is TGTGCCAGCAGCTTAAATGGGGGCGGTGAGCAGTTCTTC.

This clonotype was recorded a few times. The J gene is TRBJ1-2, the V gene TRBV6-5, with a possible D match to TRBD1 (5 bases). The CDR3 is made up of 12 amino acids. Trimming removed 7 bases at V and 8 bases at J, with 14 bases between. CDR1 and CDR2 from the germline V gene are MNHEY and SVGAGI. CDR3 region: CASKRRGGGYTF. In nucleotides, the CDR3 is TGTGCCAGCAAGAGACGGGGCGGGGGCTACACCTTC.

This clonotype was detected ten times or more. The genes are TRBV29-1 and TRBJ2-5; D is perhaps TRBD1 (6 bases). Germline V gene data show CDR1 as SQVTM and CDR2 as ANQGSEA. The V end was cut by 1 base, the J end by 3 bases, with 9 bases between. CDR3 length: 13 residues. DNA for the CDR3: TGCAGCGTTGAAGGACAGGTCAAAGAGACCCAGTACTTC. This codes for CSVEGQVKETQYF.

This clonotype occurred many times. The CDR3 region is CASSSTTETQYF. DNA for the CDR3: TGTGCCAGCAGCTCGACAACCGAGACCCAGTACTTC. This chain connects TRBV7-2 to TRBJ2-5; D is ambiguous. V was trimmed by 4 bases and J by 5 bases, leaving 8 bases between them. The germline gives CDR1 SGHTA, CDR2 FQGNSA. The CDR3 covers 12 residues.

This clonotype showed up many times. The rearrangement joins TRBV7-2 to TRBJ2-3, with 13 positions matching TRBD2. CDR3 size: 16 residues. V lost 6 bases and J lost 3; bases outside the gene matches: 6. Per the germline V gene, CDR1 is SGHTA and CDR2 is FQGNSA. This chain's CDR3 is CASRKWTSGGTDTQYF. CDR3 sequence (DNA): TGTGCCAGCAGAAAGTGGACTAGCGGGGGTACAGATACGCAGTATTTT.

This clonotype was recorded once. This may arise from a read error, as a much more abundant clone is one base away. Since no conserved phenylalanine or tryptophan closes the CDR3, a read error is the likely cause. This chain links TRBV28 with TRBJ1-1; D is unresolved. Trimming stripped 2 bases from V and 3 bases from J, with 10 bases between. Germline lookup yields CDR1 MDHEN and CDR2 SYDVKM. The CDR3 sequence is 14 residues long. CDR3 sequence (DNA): TGTGCCAGCAGTTTAGAGCTCACATACACTGAAGCTTTCCTT. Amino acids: CASSLELTYTEAFL.

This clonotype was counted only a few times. Here the CDR3 reads CASGLATGTQPYNEQFF. CDR3 in DNA: TGTGCTAGTGGTTTAGCTACCGGGACCCAGCCCTACAATGAGCAGTTCTTC. The gene calls are TRBV12-5 and TRBJ2-1; D could derive from TRBD1 or TRBD2 (5 bases each). From germline, CDR1 is LGHNT and CDR2 FRNRAP. The V end lost 3 bases, the J end lost 2 bases, and 17 bases lay between the germline ends. This CDR3 is 17 amino acids long.

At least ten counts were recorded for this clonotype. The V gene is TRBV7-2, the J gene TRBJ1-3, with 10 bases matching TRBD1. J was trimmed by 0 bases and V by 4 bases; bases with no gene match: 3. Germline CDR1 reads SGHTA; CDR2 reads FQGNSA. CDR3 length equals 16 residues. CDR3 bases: TGTGCCAGCAGCTACGGGACAGGGGCCTCTGGAAACACCATATATTTT. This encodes CASSYGTGASGNTIYF.

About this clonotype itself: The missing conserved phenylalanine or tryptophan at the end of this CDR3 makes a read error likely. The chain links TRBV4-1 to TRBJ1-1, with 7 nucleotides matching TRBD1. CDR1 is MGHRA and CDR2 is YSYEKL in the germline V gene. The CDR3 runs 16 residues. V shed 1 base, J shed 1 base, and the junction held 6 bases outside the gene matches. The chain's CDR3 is CASSQAPGQWNTEAFV. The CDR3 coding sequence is TGCGCCAGCAGCCAAGCTCCGGGACAGTGGAACACTGAAGCTTTCGTT.